This TCR beta chain was sequenced for a study of OX40 agonist ivuxolimab in advanced cancers. In the study overall: Patients undergoing dose escalation presented with hepatocellular carcinoma, melanoma, renal cell or head and neck cancer. At 82.7% male, the cohort had a mean age of around 56 years, ranging from about 23 to 79.

This table comes from immunoSEQ multiplex PCR, and its TCRdb copy is limited to in-frame clones, with some not included. Of around 66,000 clones in the sample, 80% to 85% were seen once. V lost 5 bases, J lost 0 bases, and 10 bases lay in between. Germline CDR1 is MNHNS and CDR2 is SASEGT. CDR3 length: 15 residues. No patient had autoimmune disease or received systemic immunosuppression. The sequencing used CD4+ or CD8+ T cells sorted from blood, collected in a trial of the OX40 agonist ivuxolimab. The receptor was derived from an adult with an advanced solid tumor such as melanoma, head and neck, liver or kidney cancer. This chain links TRBV6-1 with TRBJ1-4; D remains unclear. The CDR3 here is CASSRISTTNEKLFF. The CDR3 DNA is TGTGCCAGCAGTCGAATCTCCACAACTAATGAAAAACTGTTTTTT.